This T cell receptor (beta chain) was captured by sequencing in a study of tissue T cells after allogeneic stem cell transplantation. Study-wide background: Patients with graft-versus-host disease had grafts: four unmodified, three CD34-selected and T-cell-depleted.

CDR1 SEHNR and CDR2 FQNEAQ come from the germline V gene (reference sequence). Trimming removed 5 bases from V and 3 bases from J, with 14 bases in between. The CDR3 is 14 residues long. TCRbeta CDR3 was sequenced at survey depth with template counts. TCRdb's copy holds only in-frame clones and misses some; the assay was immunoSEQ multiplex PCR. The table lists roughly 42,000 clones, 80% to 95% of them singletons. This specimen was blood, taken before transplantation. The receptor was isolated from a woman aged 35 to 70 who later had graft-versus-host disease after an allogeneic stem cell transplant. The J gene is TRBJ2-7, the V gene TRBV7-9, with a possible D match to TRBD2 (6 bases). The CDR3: CASSQGGVDYEQYF. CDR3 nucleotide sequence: TGTGCCAGCAGCCAAGGAGGGGTGGACTACGAGCAGTACTTC.